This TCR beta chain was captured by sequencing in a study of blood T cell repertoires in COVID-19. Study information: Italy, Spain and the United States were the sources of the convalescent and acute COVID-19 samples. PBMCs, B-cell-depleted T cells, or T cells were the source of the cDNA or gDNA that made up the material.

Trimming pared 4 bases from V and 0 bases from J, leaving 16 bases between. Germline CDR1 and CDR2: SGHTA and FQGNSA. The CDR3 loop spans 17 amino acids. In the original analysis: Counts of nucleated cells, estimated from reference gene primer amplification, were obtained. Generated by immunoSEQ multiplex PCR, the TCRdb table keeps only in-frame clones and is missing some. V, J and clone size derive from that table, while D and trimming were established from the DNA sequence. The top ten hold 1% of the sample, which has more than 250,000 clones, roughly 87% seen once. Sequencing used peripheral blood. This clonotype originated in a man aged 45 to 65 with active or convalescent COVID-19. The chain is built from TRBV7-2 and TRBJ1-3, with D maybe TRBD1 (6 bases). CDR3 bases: TGTGCCAGCAGCTCAACTTACAGGGTCCACTCTGGAAACACCATATATTTT. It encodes CASSSTYRVHSGNTIYF.